The 17 T cell receptor beta chains in this list originate from one sample, sequenced in a study of PD-1 blockade in classical Hodgkin lymphoma. The assay was immunoSEQ multiplex PCR, and TCRdb's table has in-frame clones only and misses some. The sample shows about 19,000 clones, less than 85% of them seen only once. As for time point: cycle 4 day 1 (C4D1), after six to seven weeks of nivolumab. Exposure to brentuximab vedotin varied, and each patient had relapsed following autologous stem cell transplantation. Magnetic negative selection purified CD4+ T cells from thawed PBMCs. Sequenced here: CD4+ T cells from blood, sampled before the fourth cycle of nivolumab. These receptors all stem from a human donor with classical Hodgkin lymphoma.

V is TRBV19 and J is TRBJ2-7, with D possibly TRBD2 on 5 matching bases. The germline V and J ends were trimmed by 4 bases and 2 bases, with 12 bases remaining between them. This CDR3 spans 14 amino acids. Germline CDR1 is LNHDA and CDR2 is SQIVND (reference sequence). This chain's CDR3 is CASSRGIPTYEQYF. The CDR3 nucleotides are TGTGCCAGTAGTAGAGGGATACCCACCTACGAGCAGTACTTC.

CDR3 sequence reads: CASSYSGSVYGYTF. Here the CDR3 DNA reads TGTGCCAGCAGTTACTCGGGCTCGGTTTATGGCTACACCTTC. The V gene is TRBV6-5, the J gene TRBJ1-2; D not resolved. The ends were cut back, 0 bases at V and 5 bases at J, with 10 bases in the middle. The CDR3 covers 14 residues. CDR1 MNHEY and CDR2 SVGAGI come from the germline V gene.

The rearrangement joins TRBV10-3 to TRBJ1-1, with 7 bases lining up with TRBD1. This CDR3 has 14 amino acids. The V gene's germline CDR1 is ENHRY and CDR2 SYGVKD. V was clipped by 10 bases and J by 0 bases; unmatched bases: 8. The CDR3 is CATRPGQLNTEAFF. In DNA, the CDR3 is TGTGCCACCCGCCCGGGACAGCTGAACACTGAAGCTTTCTTT.

The chain couples TRBV27 to TRBJ1-2; D is ambiguous. The germline V gene has CDR1 MNHEY and CDR2 SMNVEV (reference sequence). The CDR3 consists of 15 residues. Trimming took 3 bases from V and 4 from J, leaving 15 bases between them. CDR3 sequence: CASSLSSRGIYGYTF. As DNA, the CDR3 is TGTGCCAGCAGTTTGTCCAGCCGGGGAATCTATGGCTACACCTTC.

The rearrangement uses TRBV5-4 and TRBJ1-1, with a weak D call TRBD1 (5 bases). CDR1 is SGHNT and CDR2 is YYREEE in the germline V gene (reference sequence). The CDR3 covers 14 residues. V was trimmed by 5 bases and J by 1 base, leaving 12 bases between them. CDR3 bases: TGTGCCAGCAGGACGGGACTCCCGAACACTGAAGCTTTCTTT. It yields the protein CASRTGLPNTEAFF. Drawing the rest from reference TRBV5-4 and TRBJ1-1, the complete variable domain is ETGVTQSPTHLIKTRGQQVTLRCSSQSGHNTVSWYQQALGQGPQFIFQYYREEENGRGNFPPRFSGLQFPNYSSELNVNALELDDSALYLCASRTGLPNTEAFFGQGTRLTVV.

V and J are TRBV27 and TRBJ1-2; D is perhaps TRBD1 (6 bases). The CDR3 totals 16 residues. Germline V lookup: CDR1 MNHEY, CDR2 SMNVEV (reference sequence). Trimming stripped 2 bases from V and 7 bases from J, with 20 bases between. The CDR3: CASSLEGRGRGGGYTF. The CDR3 DNA is TGTGCCAGCAGTTTAGAAGGGCGGGGGCGCGGAGGTGGCTACACCTTC.

In its sample, this clone was seen a few times. The chain joins TRBV6-1 to TRBJ2-2; D ambiguous. Germline CDR1 MNHNS, CDR2 SASEGT. The V gene lost 5 bases and the J gene lost 6 bases, with 10 bases spanning the gap. The CDR3 runs to 13 residues. Here the CDR3 reads CASSTREAGELFF. In DNA, the CDR3 is TGTGCCAGCAGTACACGAGAGGCCGGGGAGCTGTTTTTT.

The chain couples TRBV28 to TRBJ2-7; D ambiguous. The germline V gene has CDR1 MDHEN and CDR2 SYDVKM. Deletions cut 6 bases from V and 0 bases from J, with 18 bases between. CDR3 length: 16 amino acids. Here the CDR3 DNA reads TGTGCCAGCAGCCCTTTTCCCGGACGCGGCTCCTACGAGCAGTACTTC. It is translated as CASSPFPGRGSYEQYF.

This sequence joins TRBV19 and TRBJ1-1; D unresolved. Between the trimmed V and J ends, which lost 1 base and 1 base, there was a span of 4 bases. This CDR3 region has 13 residues. CDR1 is LNHDA and CDR2 is SQIVND in the germline V gene (reference sequence). CDR3 coding DNA: TGTGCCAGTAGTATAGCTCGGAACACTGAAGCTTTCTTT. This translates into CASSIARNTEAFF.

This CDR3 is CASSRGTGGPSETQYF. The CDR3 DNA sequence: TGTGCCAGTAGTCGCGGGACAGGGGGGCCAAGCGAGACCCAGTACTTC. The V call is TRBV19, the J call TRBJ2-5, with 11 bases aligning to TRBD1. V shed 5 bases and J 5 bases; nucleotides not matched to a gene: 10. Germline lookup yields CDR1 LNHDA and CDR2 SQIVND (reference sequence). The CDR3 is 16 residues long. Full variable domain (missing parts from reference TRBV19 and TRBJ2-5): DGGITQSPKYLFRKEGQNVTLSCEQNLNHDAMYWYRQDPGQGLRLIYYSQIVNDFQKGDIAEGYSVSREKKESFPLTVTSAQKNPTAFYLCASSRGTGGPSETQYFGPGTRLLVL.

The chain links TRBV2 to TRBJ2-5; 8 nucleotides agree with TRBD2. CDR1 SNHLY and CDR2 FYNNEI come from the germline V gene. V lost 5 bases to trimming and J lost 1 base; unmatched junction nucleotides: 9. The CDR3 is 16 residues long. Written as DNA, the CDR3 is TGTGCCAGCAGTAAGCCTGGACTAGCAGTCCAAGAGACCCAGTACTTC. This codes for CASSKPGLAVQETQYF.

The chain recombines TRBV18 with TRBJ1-3; weak D call: TRBD1 (5 bases). In germline, CDR1 is KGHSH, CDR2 LQKENI. The CDR3 extends over 15 amino acids. Trimming left V 6 bases short and J 0 bases short, with 12 bases between. This CDR3 reads CASSKTDFSGNTIYF. DNA for the CDR3: TGTGCCAGCTCGAAGACAGATTTCTCTGGAAACACCATATATTTT.

The V and J genes are TRBV11-2 and TRBJ2-2; the match to TRBD1 covers 7 bases. The CDR3 spans 15 residues. Germline V gene data show CDR1 as SGHAT and CDR2 as FQNNGV. Trimming took 5 bases from V and 4 from J; bases not matched to a gene: 7. The CDR3 loop reads CASSRTGTATGELFF. CDR3 nucleotides: TGTGCCAGCAGCCGAACCGGGACAGCCACCGGGGAGCTGTTTTTT.

CDR3 bases: TGTGCCAGCAGTCCGGGGGCTCGAGCGGAGCTGTTTTTT. Its translation is CASSPGARAELFF. The genes are TRBV6-1 and TRBJ2-2; D is tentatively TRBD1 or TRBD2 (6 bases each). This CDR3 has 13 residues. V was clipped by 5 bases and J by 10 bases, with 14 bases between them. Germline V lookup: CDR1 MNHNS, CDR2 SASEGT.

The rearrangement uses TRBV4-1 and TRBJ2-7; tentative D call: TRBD1 (6 bases). This CDR3 spans 15 amino acids. Trimming took off 1 base at V and 5 bases at J, with 15 bases between the two ends. Germline lookup yields CDR1 MGHRA and CDR2 YSYEKL. This CDR3 is CASSQGRTVLDEQYF. The CDR3 nucleotides read TGCGCCAGCAGCCAAGGGCGGACAGTTCTCGACGAGCAGTACTTC.

The V and J genes are TRBV19 and TRBJ1-1; D might be TRBD1 (5 bases). CDR1 and CDR2 from the germline V gene are LNHDA and SQIVND (reference sequence). The ends were cut back, 3 bases at V and 1 base at J, with 9 bases in the middle. CDR3 length equals 14 residues. The CDR3 bases are TGTGCCAGTAGTATGCGGGGCCGGAACACTGAAGCTTTCTTT. Amino acid sequence: CASSMRGRNTEAFF.

This clone was seen once. The chain uses TRBV10-3 and TRBJ2-5; D is unresolved. The end of the DNA fits TRBJ2-7 better, so the J call may be wrong. The CDR3 consists of 12 residues. Germline V CDR1 and CDR2: ENHRY, SYGVKD. The CDR3 loop reads CAISQVRNEQYF. The CDR3 DNA follows: TGTGCCATCAGTCAGGTCAGGAACGAGCAGTACTTC.